This is a list of T cell receptor beta chains from one sample in a study of shared clonotypes between healthy human individuals. Sequencing used immunoSEQ multiplex PCR; TCRdb keeps in-frame clones, though not all of them. The sample holds over 2 million clones; 85% to 95% are singletons and the top ten take 0.37%. The sequencing sample was made of naive CD4+ T cells from PBMCs. These receptors all stem from a man aged 18 to 30 in good health. Some clones in this sample may be carry-over from other donors' samples. Each CDR3 is given with its conserved first and last residue. D genes are given only for firm matches. For some rows the clone size is stated as once, few or many, or as a class when expanded; others skip it.

size: NA; V: TRBV6-4; D: TRBD1; J: TRBJ2-7; CDR3: CASSEQGESSEQYF; DNA: TGTGCCAGCAGTGAGCAGGGGGAATCATCCGAGCAGTACTTC
size: few; V: TRBV5-1; D: TRBD1; J: TRBJ1-2; CDR3: CASTDGQASGGYTF; DNA: TGCGCCAGTACGGACGGACAGGCTAGTGGTGGCTACACCTTC
size: NA; V: TRBV9; D: NA; J: TRBJ1-4; CDR3: CASSERAATNEKLFF; DNA: TGTGCCAGCAGCGAACGGGCCGCAACTAATGAAAAACTGTTTTTT
size: NA; V: TRBV2; D: NA; J: TRBJ2-7; CDR3: CASSVHRQGGLNEHYF; DNA: TGTGCCAGCAGTGTACACCGACAGGGAGGTTTAAACGAGCATTACTTC
size: NA; V: TRBV5-4; D: NA; J: TRBJ1-2; CDR3: CASSFGGGEGLNYGYTF; DNA: TGTGCCAGCAGCTTTGGTGGGGGGGAGGGACTGAACTATGGCTACACCTTC
size: NA; V: TRBV5-4; D: TRBD1; J: TRBJ1-2; CDR3: CASSQDRNNYGYTF; DNA: TGTGCCAGCAGCCAGGACAGGAATAACTATGGCTACACCTTC
size: NA; V: TRBV2; D: NA; J: TRBJ2-2; CDR3: CASSEVSDRTTGELFF; DNA: TGTGCCAGCAGTGAGGTTTCGGACCGTACCACCGGGGAGCTGTTTTTT
size: NA; V: TRBV9; D: NA; J: TRBJ2-1; CDR3: CASSVEVTDNEQFF; DNA: TGTGCCAGCAGCGTAGAAGTCACAGACAATGAGCAGTTCTTC
size: NA; V: TRBV9; D: NA; J: TRBJ1-2; CDR3: CASSVAHGSGFFGYGYTF; DNA: TGTGCCAGCAGCGTAGCGCATGGCTCAGGGTTTTTCGGCTATGGCTACACCTTC
size: NA; V: TRBV5-1; D: NA; J: TRBJ2-1; CDR3: CASSLEASVLNEQFF; DNA: TGCGCCAGCAGCTTGGAAGCTAGCGTTCTCAATGAGCAGTTCTTC
size: NA; V: TRBV20-1; D: TRBD1; J: TRBJ1-2; CDR3: CSAPGGHGYTF; DNA: TGCAGTGCACCAGGGGGGCATGGCTACACCTTC
size: NA; V: TRBV2; D: NA; J: TRBJ2-2; CDR3: CASSARANGELFF; DNA: TGTGCCAGCAGTGCCAGGGCCAACGGGGAGCTGTTTTTT
size: NA; V: TRBV28; D: TRBD1; J: TRBJ1-5; CDR3: CASSPGTGDLANQPQHF; DNA: TGTGCCAGCAGTCCGGGGACAGGGGATCTCGCCAATCAGCCCCAGCATTTT
size: NA; V: TRBV7-9; D: NA; J: TRBJ2-7; CDR3: CASSLSGAYEQYF; DNA: TGTGCCAGCAGCTTATCAGGAGCCTACGAGCAGTACTTC
size: NA; V: TRBV27; D: NA; J: TRBJ2-2; CDR3: CASSLRGELFF; DNA: TGTGCCAGCAGTTTACGGGGGGAGCTGTTTTTT
size: NA; V: TRBV6-1; D: TRBD1; J: TRBJ2-7; CDR3: CASSRTGDEQYF; DNA: TGTGCCAGCAGCCGTACAGGGGACGAGCAGTACTTC
size: NA; V: TRBV6-5; D: NA; J: TRBJ1-2; CDR3: CASSPRTANYGYTF; DNA: TGTGCCAGCAGTCCCAGGACTGCTAACTATGGCTACACCTTC
size: NA; V: TRBV7-2; D: NA; J: TRBJ2-1; CDR3: CASSRLGASYNEQFF; DNA: TGTGCCAGCAGTCGCCTGGGGGCTTCCTACAATGAGCAGTTCTTC
size: once; V: TRBV7-6; D: NA; J: TRBJ1-1; CDR3: CASSLGAGRGVDTEAFF; DNA: TGTGCCAGCAGCTTAGGGGCGGGGAGGGGGGTGGACACTGAAGCTTTCTTT
size: NA; V: TRBV7-3; D: NA; J: TRBJ2-7; CDR3: CASSAGRGYEQYF; DNA: TGTGCCAGCAGCGCGGGACGGGGCTACGAGCAGTACTTC
size: NA; V: TRBV6-5; D: NA; J: TRBJ1-2; CDR3: CASTQDRGRPGYTF; DNA: TGTGCCAGCACCCAAGATCGGGGACGTCCGGGCTACACCTTC
size: NA; V: TRBV11-2; D: NA; J: TRBJ1-4; CDR3: CASSFFRSSEKLFF; DNA: TGTGCCAGCAGCTTCTTCCGGTCCTCCGAAAAACTGTTTTTT
size: NA; V: TRBV4-3; D: TRBD2; J: TRBJ2-3; CDR3: CASSPRGTSGLTDTQYF; DNA: TGCGCCAGCAGCCCACGGGGGACTAGCGGCCTCACAGATACGCAGTATTTT
size: NA; V: TRBV28; D: NA; J: TRBJ1-5; CDR3: CASIQNVGLPQHF; DNA: TGTGCCAGCATTCAAAATGTGGGTTTGCCCCAGCATTTT
size: NA; V: TRBV9; D: NA; J: TRBJ2-6; CDR3: CASSGLRVLGANVLTF; DNA: TGTGCCAGCAGCGGCCTGAGGGTCCTCGGGGCCAACGTCCTGACTTTC
size: NA; V: TRBV7-2; D: NA; J: TRBJ2-3; CDR3: CASSLDRSTDTQYF; DNA: TGTGCCAGCAGCTTAGACCGAAGCACAGATACGCAGTATTTT
size: NA; V: TRBV7-2; D: NA; J: TRBJ2-5; CDR3: CASSLSGGETQYF; DNA: TGTGCCAGCAGCTTATCAGGTGGAGAGACCCAGTACTTC
size: NA; V: TRBV7-2; D: NA; J: TRBJ2-7; CDR3: CASSLPGLATYEQYF; DNA: TGTGCCAGCAGCCTACCGGGACTTGCAACCTACGAGCAGTACTTC
size: NA; V: TRBV6-1; D: TRBD1; J: TRBJ2-7; CDR3: CASSEYRGSYEQYF; DNA: TGTGCCAGCAGTGAATACAGGGGATCCTACGAGCAGTACTTC
size: NA; V: TRBV13; D: NA; J: TRBJ2-4; CDR3: CASSLGTGENIQYF; DNA: TGTGCCAGCAGCTTGGGGACTGGGGAAAACATTCAGTACTTC
size: NA; V: TRBV7-2; D: NA; J: TRBJ1-2; CDR3: CASSLSGPYTF; DNA: TGTGCCAGCAGCTTATCCGGGCCTTACACCTTC
size: NA; V: TRBV5-1; D: NA; J: TRBJ1-2; CDR3: CASSFWKDRPSGYTF; DNA: TGCGCCAGCAGCTTTTGGAAGGACAGACCTTCAGGCTACACCTTC
size: NA; V: TRBV27; D: NA; J: TRBJ2-7; CDR3: CASSRRRDQAYEQYF; DNA: TGTGCCAGCAGCCGACGGAGGGACCAGGCCTACGAGCAGTACTTC
size: NA; V: TRBV9; D: TRBD2; J: TRBJ2-1; CDR3: CASTLGLAGDYRTVF; DNA: TGTGCCAGCACCCTAGGGCTAGCGGGAGACTACAGGACGGTCTTC
size: NA; V: TRBV6-5; D: NA; J: TRBJ2-4; CDR3: CASSYSRQRGIQYF; DNA: TGTGCCAGCAGTTACTCGAGGCAACGAGGCATTCAGTACTTC
size: once; V: TRBV11-3; D: NA; J: TRBJ2-7; CDR3: CASSLALTGEQYF; DNA: TGTGCCAGCAGCTTAGCCCTTACGGGTGAGCAGTACTTC
size: NA; V: TRBV4-2; D: TRBD2; J: TRBJ2-1; CDR3: CASSQGLAGNNEQFF; DNA: TGTGCCAGCAGCCAGGGGCTAGCGGGAAACAATGAGCAGTTCTTC
size: NA; V: TRBV7-9; D: TRBD1; J: TRBJ2-3; CDR3: CASSLGQGAADTQYF; DNA: TGTGCCAGCAGCTTAGGACAGGGGGCGGCAGATACGCAGTATTTT
size: NA; V: TRBV18; D: NA; J: TRBJ2-7; CDR3: CASSPQRAITYEQYF; DNA: TGTGCCAGCTCACCACAGCGAGCCATAACCTACGAGCAGTACTTC
size: NA; V: TRBV18; D: NA; J: TRBJ1-1; CDR3: CASSPRSSTLNTEAFF; DNA: TGTGCCAGCTCACCAAGGTCATCCACCCTGAACACTGAAGCTTTCTTT
size: NA; V: TRBV9; D: TRBD2; J: TRBJ2-3; CDR3: CASSVASSGEPYTDTQYF; DNA: TGTGCCAGCAGCGTAGCCTCGAGCGGGGAGCCCTACACAGATACGCAGTATTTT
size: NA; V: TRBV27; D: TRBD1; J: TRBJ2-2; CDR3: CASRPDRVANTGELFF; DNA: TGTGCCAGCAGGCCCGACAGGGTCGCGAACACCGGGGAGCTGTTTTTT
size: NA; V: TRBV6-1; D: TRBD1; J: TRBJ1-2; CDR3: CASRSGQHYGYTF; DNA: TGTGCCAGCAGGTCGGGACAGCACTATGGCTACACCTTC
size: NA; V: TRBV11-3; D: TRBD2; J: TRBJ2-1; CDR3: CASSSGLAGNNEQFF; DNA: TGTGCCAGCAGCTCGGGACTAGCGGGAAACAATGAGCAGTTCTTC
size: NA; V: TRBV4-2; D: TRBD2; J: TRBJ2-7; CDR3: CASSQVIAGVGHEQYF; DNA: TGTGCCAGCAGCCAAGTTATAGCGGGAGTCGGTCACGAGCAGTACTTC
size: once; V: TRBV7-8; D: TRBD1; J: TRBJ2-2; CDR3: CASSRRQGEDTGELFF; DNA: TGTGCCAGCAGCCGTAGACAGGGGGAGGACACCGGGGAGCTGTTTTTT
size: NA; V: TRBV6-1; D: NA; J: TRBJ1-1; CDR3: CASSPRPLNTEAFF; DNA: TGTGCCAGCAGTCCCCGACCCCTGAACACTGAAGCTTTCTTT
size: NA; V: TRBV10-1; D: NA; J: TRBJ1-3; CDR3: CASTRNSPICGNTIYF; DNA: TGCGCCAGCACCCGAAACAGCCCCATCTGTGGAAACACCATATATTTT
size: NA; V: TRBV11-1; D: NA; J: TRBJ1-2; CDR3: CASSSRYAYGYTF; DNA: TGTGCCAGCAGCTCGAGATATGCCTATGGCTACACCTTC